This TCR beta chain came from a study of blood T cells in healthy people across ages. General study findings and limits: What prevented conclusive comparison of naive and antigen-experienced cells was that PBMCs were unsorted. Observed TCR beta diversity per million T cells went down as age went up. This fall followed a roughly linear course with age.

With 4 bases removed from V and 7 bases from J, the gap between germline ends came to 14 bases. The CDR3 length is 15 residues. Concerning this clonotype: Its antigen is currently unknown.

PCR was performed a second time for about 6 to 12 cycles using a sample-barcoded 5' primer and a J-beta primer mix. Every cDNA molecule carried a tag from a template-switch adaptor bearing 12 random nucleotides. TCRdb called the 5' RACE reads again in MiXCR, with one record for every CDR3 protein. The table records roughly 1,700,000 distinct CDR3 sequences, about 30% of them present only once. The V call is TRBV12-3 or TRBV12-4, the J call TRBJ1-6, with D perhaps matching TRBD1 (5 bases). This receptor was taken from a woman between 25 and 40 years old in good health. Sequenced: blood. The CDR3 DNA reads as TGTGCCAGCAGTTACGGGGCTGTCCCAAATTCACCCCTCCACTTT. Translated, it gives CASSYGAVPNSPLHF.